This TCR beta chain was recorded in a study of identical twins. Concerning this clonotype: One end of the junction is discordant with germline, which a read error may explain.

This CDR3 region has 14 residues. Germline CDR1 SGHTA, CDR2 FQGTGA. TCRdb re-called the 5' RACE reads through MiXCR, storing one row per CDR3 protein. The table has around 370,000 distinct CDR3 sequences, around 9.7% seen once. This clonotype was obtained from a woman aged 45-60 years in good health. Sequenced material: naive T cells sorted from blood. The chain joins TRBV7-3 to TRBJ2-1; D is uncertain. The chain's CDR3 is CASSPRASSNEQFF. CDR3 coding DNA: TGTGCCAGCAGCCCCCGGGCCTCCTCCAATGAGCAGTTCTTC.